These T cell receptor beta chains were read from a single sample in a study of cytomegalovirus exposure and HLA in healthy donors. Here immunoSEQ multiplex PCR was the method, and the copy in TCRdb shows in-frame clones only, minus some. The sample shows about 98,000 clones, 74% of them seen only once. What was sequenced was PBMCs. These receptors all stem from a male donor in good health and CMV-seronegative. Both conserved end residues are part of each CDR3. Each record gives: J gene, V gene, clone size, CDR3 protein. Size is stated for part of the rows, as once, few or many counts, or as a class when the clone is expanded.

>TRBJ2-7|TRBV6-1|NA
CASSGWGDSSYEQYF
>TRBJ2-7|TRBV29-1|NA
CSVEGLAGTYEQYF
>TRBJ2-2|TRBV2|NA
CARGKGALANTGELFF
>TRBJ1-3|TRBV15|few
CATWTGEEGNTIYF
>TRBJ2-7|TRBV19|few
CASSIGWSTSYEQYF
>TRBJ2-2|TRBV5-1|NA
CASSLLAGDTGELFF
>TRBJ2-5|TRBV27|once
CASSLAQGGETQYF
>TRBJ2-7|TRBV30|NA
CAWGRSSGIYEQYF
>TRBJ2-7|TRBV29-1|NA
CSVRASGAYEQYF
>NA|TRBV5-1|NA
CASSQERELPEQYF
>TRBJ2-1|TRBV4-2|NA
CASSQGGQGSYNEQFF
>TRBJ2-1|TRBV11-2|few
CASRRLAGLNNEQFF
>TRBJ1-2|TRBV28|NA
CASTKDNSRVYGYTF
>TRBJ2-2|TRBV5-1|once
CASSRVGQGPGELFF
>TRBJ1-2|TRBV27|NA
CASSLTPRQSGGYTF
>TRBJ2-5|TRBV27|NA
CASSYSQMPRETQYF
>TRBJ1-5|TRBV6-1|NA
CASSDGTNQPQHF
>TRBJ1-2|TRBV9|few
CASSAGEGTGNYGYTF
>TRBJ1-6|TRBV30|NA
CAWRTGTGTISSYNSPLHF
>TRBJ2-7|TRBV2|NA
CASSVYEQYF
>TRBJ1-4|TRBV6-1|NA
CAVMEVKKLFF
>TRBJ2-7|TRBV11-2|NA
CASSARLAGVGEQYF
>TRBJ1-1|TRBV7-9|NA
CASSISRETSEAFF
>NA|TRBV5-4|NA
CASSPTGDIMNEQFF
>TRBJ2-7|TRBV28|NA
CASSSTPQPYEQYF
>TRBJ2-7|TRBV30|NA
CAWNSSGLADSYEQYF
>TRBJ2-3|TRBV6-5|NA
CASRELGQAHTQYF
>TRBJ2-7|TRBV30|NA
CAWNRGAYEQYF
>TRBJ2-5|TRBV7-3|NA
CASSLSRERDPAETQYF
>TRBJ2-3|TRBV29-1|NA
CSVPDGGRTDTQYF
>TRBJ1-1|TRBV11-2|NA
CASSLAGIGTEAFF
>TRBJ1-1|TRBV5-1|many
CASSLVPSNTEAFF
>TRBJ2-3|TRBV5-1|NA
CASSLDGAGGDTQYF
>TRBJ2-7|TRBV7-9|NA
CSSSFGTLAYEQYF
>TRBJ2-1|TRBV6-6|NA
CASSPERAFGINEQFF
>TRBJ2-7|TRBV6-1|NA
CASRLSLAGGHEQYF
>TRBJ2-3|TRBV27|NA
CASRQTSGRTDTQYF
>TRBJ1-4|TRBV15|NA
CATSRGALWEKLFF
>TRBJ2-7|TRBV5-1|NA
CASSLDNRNEQYF
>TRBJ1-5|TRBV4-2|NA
CASSQATGSNQPQHF
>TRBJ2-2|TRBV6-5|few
CASSQQTRIGELFF
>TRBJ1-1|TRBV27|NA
CASSQGNTEAFF
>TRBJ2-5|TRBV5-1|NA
CASSLAPLAGVREQYF
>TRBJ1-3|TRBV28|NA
CASTWPAGAAGNTIYF
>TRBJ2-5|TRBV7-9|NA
CASSFSTSGPQETQYF
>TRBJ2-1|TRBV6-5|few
CASSNLAGGNEQFF
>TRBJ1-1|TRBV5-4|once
CASSTGRTYPGAEAFF
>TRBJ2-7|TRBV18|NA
CASSPLGQTGTSNHEQYF
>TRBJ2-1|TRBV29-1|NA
CSVEKLVGNEQFF